The following is a T cell receptor (beta chain) sequence with its context. It lacks a known antigen. No base qualities exist here, and no much larger clone lies one base off it. The sample belongs to a study of blood T cell repertoires in COVID-19 (dated by TCRdb to the early 2020s). Describing the broader study: Samples covering the acute and convalescent phases of COVID-19 were provided by collaborators in the United States, Italy and Spain. The prospective study material was composed of cDNA or gDNA derived from T cells, B-cell-depleted T cells, or PBMCs. The dataset comprised deeply sampled blood TCRbeta repertoires from subjects exposed to, actively infected with, or recovered from COVID-19. The repertoires were made available in a free public database intended to serve as a resource for research on the immune response to SARS-CoV-2. The samples were drawn from the first 160 participants of the ongoing ImmuneRACE study and from 1,254 subjects provided by 6 global collaborators. The sample metadata nearly always contained a de-identified subject ID, COVID-19 status, age in years and sex. Where HLA class I and class II types were available, the types were taken from metadata supplied by the sample provider, not from assay-based typing.

Germline trimming: 1 base from V, 5 bases from J; junction bases outside gene matches: 11. Measured from the cysteine to the phenylalanine, the CDR3 is 17 residues long. Only the CDR3 DNA is retained, 51 bases long and in frame from the first base. CDR1 and CDR2 are read off the germline V gene as SNHLY and FYNNEI. Whole blood was collected in K2EDTA tubes by collaborating institutions according to the institutions' own protocols. Collaborator samples were shipped for TCRbeta analysis as frozen whole blood, isolated PBMCs, or DNA extracted from either sample type. TCRbeta CDR3 regions were amplified from genomic DNA by means of the immunoSEQ Assay, a bias-controlled multiplex PCR. The study's own analysis went as follows. Within the assay, amplification of reference gene primers was used to estimate how many nucleated cells each sample contained. To quantify the absolute abundance of each unique TCRbeta CDR3 rearrangement, sequence reads were collapsed and filtered. Productive Simpson clonality was computed per sample as the square root of Simpson's diversity index over productive rearrangements. The clones in this table, taken by TCRdb from immuneACCESS, are in-frame only. Not every clone is retained; where verified, under half of the shortfall comes from an unresolved V gene, and the cause of the rest is unknown. The V and J calls and the clone size are those of that table, but D and trimming were determined from the DNA. The sample table shows tens of thousands of clones, and around four fifths are seen once. The biggest ten clones account for around two fifths of the sample.

The full study reports these points: Clinical and demographic metadata were provided uncurated, with the amount varying by source and participant.

The sequenced material came from peripheral blood. This receptor chain uses TRBV2 and TRBJ2-3; 8 bases in the junction line up with TRBD2. The receptor was derived from a woman older than 75 with active or convalescent COVID-19. The nucleotides are TGTGCCAGCAGTGAAGAAGCGGGACTAGTTAGCGTAGATACGCAGTATTTT. Its protein product is CASSEEAGLVSVDTQYF.